This TCR beta chain was sequenced in a study of T cells after yellow fever vaccination. Germline V CDR1 and CDR2: DFQATT, SNEGSKA (reference sequence). Losses at the gene ends were 8 bases for V and 8 bases for J; bases not matched to a gene: 14. The CDR3 totals 14 residues. This clonotype was seen a handful of times. 5'RACE template switching produced TCR cDNA carrying a universal primer site and UMIs. TCRdb analysed the 5' RACE reads with MiXCR anew, one entry per CDR3 protein. The sample yields under 500,000 distinct CDR3 sequences, around 20% seen once. This sequence joins TRBV20-1 and TRBJ1-2, with TRBD1 matching over 10 bases. The TCR comes from a man aged 18 to 35 who received the YFV17D yellow fever vaccine. Sequenced material: PBMCs, taken before the yellow fever booster vaccination. CDR3 protein: CSLGGTGAVLGYTF. Here the CDR3 DNA reads TGCAGTCTGGGCGGGACAGGGGCCGTCTTGGGCTACACCTTC.